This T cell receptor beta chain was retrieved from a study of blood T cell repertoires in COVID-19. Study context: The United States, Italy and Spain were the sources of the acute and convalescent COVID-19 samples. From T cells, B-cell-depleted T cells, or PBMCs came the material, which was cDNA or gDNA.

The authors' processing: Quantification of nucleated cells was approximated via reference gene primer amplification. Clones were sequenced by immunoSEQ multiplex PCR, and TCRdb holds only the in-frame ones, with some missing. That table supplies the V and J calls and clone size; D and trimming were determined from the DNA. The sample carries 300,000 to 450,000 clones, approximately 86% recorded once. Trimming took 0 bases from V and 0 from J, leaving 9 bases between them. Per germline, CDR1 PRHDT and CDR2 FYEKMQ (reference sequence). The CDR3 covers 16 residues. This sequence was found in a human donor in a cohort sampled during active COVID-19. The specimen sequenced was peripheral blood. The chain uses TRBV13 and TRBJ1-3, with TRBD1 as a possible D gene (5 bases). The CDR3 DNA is TGTGCCAGCAGCTTAGGCCGACAGCTCTCTGGAAACACCATATATTTT. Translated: CASSLGRQLSGNTIYF.